The clone carrying this T cell receptor (beta chain) was counted ten times or more. No antigen is known for it. The data belong to a study of T cells in Graves' hyperthyroidism and ophthalmopathy. Across the study: Peripheral blood collection took place at initial diagnosis, before any treatment. Overall study findings and caveats: For ophthalmopathy, model prediction preceded onset by a median roughly 6.3 months.

Together with thyroid ultrasound, orbital computed tomography, serum thyroxine and TRAb, clinical symptoms were used for diagnoses. The PBMCs studied were ones that came from 9 to 10 ml fresh peripheral blood. The germline gives CDR1 MDHEN, CDR2 SYDVKM. After removal of 6 bases from V and 5 bases from J, the junction contained 12 bases not matched to a gene. This CDR3 region has 15 residues. The source material, RNA transcripts, was used to amplify TCR beta CDR3 regions. Researchers ran a first-round RT-PCR on the TCR CDR3 using the HTBI primer set. MiXCR, run by TCRdb on the multiplex PCR reads, gives a single entry per CDR3 protein. The sample shows roughly 510,000 distinct CDR3 sequences, more than 20% of them seen only once.

The chain employs TRBV28 and TRBJ2-5, with 7 bases matching TRBD1. The TCR was taken from a young man with Graves' hyperthyroidism. Material for sequencing was blood. The chain's CDR3 is CASSYTITGAETQYF. As DNA, the CDR3 is TGTGCCAGCAGCTATACTATTACAGGGGCTGAGACCCAGTACTTC.